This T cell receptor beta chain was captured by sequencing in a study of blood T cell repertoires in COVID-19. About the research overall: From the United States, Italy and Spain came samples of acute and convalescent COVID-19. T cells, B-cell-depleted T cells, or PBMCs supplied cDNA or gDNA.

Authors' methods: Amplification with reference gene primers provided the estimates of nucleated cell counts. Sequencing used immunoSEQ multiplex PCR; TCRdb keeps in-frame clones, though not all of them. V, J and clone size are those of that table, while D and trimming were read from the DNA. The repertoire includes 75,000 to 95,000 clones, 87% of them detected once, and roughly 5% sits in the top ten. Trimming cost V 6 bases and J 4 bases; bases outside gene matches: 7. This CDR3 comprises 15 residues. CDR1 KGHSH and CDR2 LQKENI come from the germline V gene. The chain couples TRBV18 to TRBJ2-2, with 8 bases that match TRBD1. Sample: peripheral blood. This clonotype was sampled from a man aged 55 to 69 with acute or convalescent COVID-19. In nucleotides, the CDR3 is TGTGCCAGCTCGCTCCGGGACAGGCTCACCGGGGAGCTGTTTTTT. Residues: CASSLRDRLTGELFF.